This T cell receptor (beta chain) was captured in a study of OX40 agonist ivuxolimab in advanced cancers. Study-wide background: Age averaged 60 years (range roughly 23 to 90), and around 78% were male.

Libraries were prepared by immunoSEQ multiplex PCR; TCRdb keeps only in-frame clonotypes and omits some of them. The sample yields more than 70,000 clones, 65% to 85% seen once. Germline V gene lookup returns CDR1 MNHNY and CDR2 SVGAGI (reference sequence). The CDR3 sequence is 11 residues long. V lost 1 base to trimming and J lost 6 bases, with 4 bases between them. The chain uses TRBV6-6 and TRBJ2-7; no definite D call. This clonotype was obtained from an adult with an advanced solid tumor such as melanoma, head and neck, liver or kidney cancer. The sequences come from CD4+ or CD8+ T cells sorted from blood, collected in a trial of the OX40 agonist ivuxolimab. CDR3 DNA sequence: TGTGCCAGCAGTTACTTCAGCGAGCAGTACTTC. It is translated as CASSYFSEQYF.